This T cell receptor beta chain appears in the sequencing data of a study of CD8 T cells in Susac syndrome. General study points: Maximal CD8+ clonal expansion in Susac was observed within TEMRA cells and among active patients.

A word on this clonotype: What it recognizes is unknown.

The patients with Susac syndrome were individuals who fulfilled the recently defined diagnostic criteria for disease that was either definite or probable. CD8+ and CD4+ T cells were negatively isolated; TEMRA cells were FACS-enriched. The length of the CDR3 is 13 residues. V lost 7 bases, J lost 5 bases, and 1 base stayed unmatched. Per the germline V gene, CDR1 is KGHDR and CDR2 is SFDVKD. A quantity of about 0.45 to 1 ug RNA underwent reverse transcription using random hexamers. TCRdb reprocessed the immunoSEQ multiplex PCR reads with MiXCR, giving one entry per CDR3 protein. The sample consists of about 130,000 distinct CDR3 sequences, around 94% of them appearing once.

This clonotype was obtained from a human donor with Susac syndrome. The V gene is TRBV24-1, the J gene TRBJ2-2, with TRBD1 matching over 9 bases. Sequences were obtained from CD8+ T cells from PBMCs. The CDR3 nucleotides read TGTGCCACCAGGGGACAGGGAACCGGGGAGCTGTTTTTT. Translating gives CATRGQGTGELFF.